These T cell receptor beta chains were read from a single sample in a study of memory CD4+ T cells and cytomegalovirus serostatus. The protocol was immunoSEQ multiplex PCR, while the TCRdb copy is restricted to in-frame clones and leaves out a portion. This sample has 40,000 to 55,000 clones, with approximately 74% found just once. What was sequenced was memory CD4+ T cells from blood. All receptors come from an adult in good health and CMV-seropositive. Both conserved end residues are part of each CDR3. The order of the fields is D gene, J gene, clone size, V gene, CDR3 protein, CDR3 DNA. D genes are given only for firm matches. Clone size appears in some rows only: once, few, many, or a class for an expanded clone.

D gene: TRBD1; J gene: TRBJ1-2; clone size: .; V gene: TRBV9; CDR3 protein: CASSAQQGEGYTF; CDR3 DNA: TGTGCCAGCAGCGCCCAACAGGGGGAGGGCTACACCTTC
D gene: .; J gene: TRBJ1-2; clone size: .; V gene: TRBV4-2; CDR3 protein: CASSQGDGDNYGYTF; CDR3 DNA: TGTGCCAGCAGCCAAGGGGACGGTGATAACTATGGCTACACCTTC
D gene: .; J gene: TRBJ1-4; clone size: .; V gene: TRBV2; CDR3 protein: CASSDDYATNEKLFF; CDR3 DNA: TGTGCCAGCAGTGACGACTACGCAACTAATGAAAAACTGTTTTTT
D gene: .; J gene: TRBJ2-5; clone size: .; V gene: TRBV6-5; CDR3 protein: CASKTGILGLETQYF; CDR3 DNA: TGTGCCAGCAAAACAGGGATCCTGGGATTGGAGACCCAGTACTTC
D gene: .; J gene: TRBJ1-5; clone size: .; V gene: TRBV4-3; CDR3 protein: CASSRQIGAYSNQPQHF; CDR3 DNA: TGCGCCAGCAGCCGTCAAATCGGGGCGTATAGCAATCAGCCCCAGCATTTT
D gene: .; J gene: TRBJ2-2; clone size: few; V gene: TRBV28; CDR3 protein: CASRPSGSGDTGELFF; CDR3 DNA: TGTGCCAGCAGGCCGTCGGGGTCGGGGGACACCGGGGAGCTGTTTTTT
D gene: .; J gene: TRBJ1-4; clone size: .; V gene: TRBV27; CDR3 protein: CASSDGKGVFF; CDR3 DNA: TGTGCCAGCAGCGACGGGAAGGGGGTGTTTTTT
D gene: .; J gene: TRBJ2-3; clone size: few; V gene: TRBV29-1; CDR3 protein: CSVEADTSTDTQYF; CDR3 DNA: TGCAGCGTTGAAGCTGACACTAGCACAGATACGCAGTATTTT
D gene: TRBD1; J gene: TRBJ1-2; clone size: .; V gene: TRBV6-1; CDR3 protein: CASSGDRDDGYTF; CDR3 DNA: TGTGCCAGCAGTGGGGACAGGGATGATGGCTACACCTTC
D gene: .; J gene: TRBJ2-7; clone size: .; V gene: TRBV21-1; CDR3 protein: CASSKVRHRTPPYEQYF; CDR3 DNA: TGTGCCAGCAGCAAAGTGAGGCACAGGACACCACCCTACGAGCAGTACTTC
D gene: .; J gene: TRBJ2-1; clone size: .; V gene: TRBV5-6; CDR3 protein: CASSLVQFSYRAYNEQFF; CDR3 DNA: TGTGCCAGCAGCTTGGTCCAGTTCTCCTACAGGGCCTACAATGAGCAGTTCTTC
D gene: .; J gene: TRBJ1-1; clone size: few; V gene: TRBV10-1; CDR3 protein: CASSEYAGGTEAFF; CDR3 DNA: TGCGCCAGCAGTGAGTATGCTGGGGGCACTGAAGCTTTCTTT
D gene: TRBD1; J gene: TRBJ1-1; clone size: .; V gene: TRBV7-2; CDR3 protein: CASSFQGADTEAFF; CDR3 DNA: TGTGCCAGCAGCTTTCAGGGGGCGGACACTGAAGCTTTCTTT
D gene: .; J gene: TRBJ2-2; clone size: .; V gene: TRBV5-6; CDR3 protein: CASHRMSGAGNTGELFF; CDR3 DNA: TGTGCCAGCCACCGGATGTCGGGGGCGGGAAACACCGGGGAGCTGTTTTTT
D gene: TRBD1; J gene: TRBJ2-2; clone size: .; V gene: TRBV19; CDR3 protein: CASSSSGTGDTGELFF; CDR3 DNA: TGTGCCAGTAGTAGCTCCGGGACAGGGGACACCGGGGAGCTGTTTTTT
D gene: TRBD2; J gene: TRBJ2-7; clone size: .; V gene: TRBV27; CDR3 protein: CASSLAQRGNNEQYF; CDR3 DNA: TGTGCCAGCAGTTTAGCCCAGCGGGGGAACAACGAGCAGTACTTC
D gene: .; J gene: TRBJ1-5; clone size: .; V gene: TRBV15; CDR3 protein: CATSRGWDAAEQPQHF; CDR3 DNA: TGTGCCACCAGCAGGGGTTGGGACGCGGCGGAACAGCCCCAGCATTTT
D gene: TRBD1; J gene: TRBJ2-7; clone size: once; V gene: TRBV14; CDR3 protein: CASSQEGRGLYEQYF; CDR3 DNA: TGTGCCAGCAGCCAGGAGGGCAGGGGGCTTTACGAGCAGTACTTC
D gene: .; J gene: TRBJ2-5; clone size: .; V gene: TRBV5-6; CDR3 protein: CASSLNTGWGETQYF; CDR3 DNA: TGTGCCAGCAGCTTGAACACAGGGTGGGGGGAGACCCAGTACTTC
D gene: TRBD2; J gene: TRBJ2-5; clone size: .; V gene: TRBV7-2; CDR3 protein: CASSFQSGGAGETQYF; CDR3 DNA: TGTGCCAGCAGCTTTCAAAGCGGGGGGGCCGGGGAGACCCAGTACTTC
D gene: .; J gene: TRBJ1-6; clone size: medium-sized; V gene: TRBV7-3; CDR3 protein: CASSLTGSDSPLHF; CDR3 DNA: TGTGCCAGCAGCTTAACAGGGTCGGATTCACCCCTCCACTTT
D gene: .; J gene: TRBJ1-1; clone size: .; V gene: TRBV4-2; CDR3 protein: CASSQAKGQNTEAFF; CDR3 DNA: TGTGCCAGCAGCCAGGCAAAGGGACAGAACACTGAAGCTTTCTTT
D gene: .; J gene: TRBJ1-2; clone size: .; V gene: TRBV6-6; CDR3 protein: CASSYGAGSNYGYTF; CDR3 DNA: TGTGCCAGCAGTTACGGGGCAGGGTCTAACTATGGCTACACCTTC
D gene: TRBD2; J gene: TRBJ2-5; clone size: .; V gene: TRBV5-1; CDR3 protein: CASSLANTRAGEETQYF; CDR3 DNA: TGCGCCAGCAGCTTGGCGAATACTCGAGCGGGGGAGGAGACCCAGTACTTC
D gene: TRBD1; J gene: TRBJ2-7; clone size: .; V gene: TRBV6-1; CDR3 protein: CASSEDWDRGNYEQYF; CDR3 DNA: TGTGCCAGCAGTGAAGATTGGGACAGGGGTAACTACGAGCAGTACTTC
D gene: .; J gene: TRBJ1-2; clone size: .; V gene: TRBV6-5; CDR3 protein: CYTQGANYGYTF; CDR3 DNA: TGTTACACCCAGGGAGCTAACTATGGCTACACCTTC
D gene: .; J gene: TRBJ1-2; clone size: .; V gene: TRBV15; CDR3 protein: CATSRDLRDPNGYTF; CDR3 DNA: TGTGCCACCAGCAGAGATCTCCGGGATCCAAATGGCTACACCTTC
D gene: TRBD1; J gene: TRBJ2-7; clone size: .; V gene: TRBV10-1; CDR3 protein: CASSEEGRGQGPLF; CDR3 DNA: TGCGCCAGCAGTGAGGAGGGTAGGGGACAGGGGCCCCTCTTC
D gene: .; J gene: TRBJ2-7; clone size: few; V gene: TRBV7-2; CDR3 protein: CASSLARQSDEQYF; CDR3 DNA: TGTGCCAGCAGCTTAGCGCGTCAGTCCGACGAGCAGTACTTC
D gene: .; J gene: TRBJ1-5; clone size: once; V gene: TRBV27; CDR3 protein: CASSLSFGRDNQPQHF; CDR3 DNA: TGTGCCAGCAGTTTATCTTTCGGCAGGGACAATCAGCCCCAGCATTTT
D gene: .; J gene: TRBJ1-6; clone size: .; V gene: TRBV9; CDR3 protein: CASSFLYGPNSPLHF; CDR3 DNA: TGTGCCAGCAGCTTCCTTTACGGTCCGAATTCACCCCTCCACTTT
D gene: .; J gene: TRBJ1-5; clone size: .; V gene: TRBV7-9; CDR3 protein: CASSLDPNQPQHF; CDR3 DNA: TGTGCCAGCAGCTTAGACCCGAATCAGCCCCAGCATTTT
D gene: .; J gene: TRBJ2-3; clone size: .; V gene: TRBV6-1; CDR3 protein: CASRGGVGGTDTQYF; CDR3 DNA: TGTGCCAGCAGAGGAGGGGTAGGAGGGACAGATACGCAGTATTTT
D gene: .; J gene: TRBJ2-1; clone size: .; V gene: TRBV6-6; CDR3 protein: CASSPLMGHSYNEQFF; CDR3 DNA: TGTGCCAGCAGTCCGCTGATGGGGCACTCCTACAATGAGCAGTTCTTC
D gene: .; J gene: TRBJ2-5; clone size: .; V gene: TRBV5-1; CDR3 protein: CASSLGGEEETQYF; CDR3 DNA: TGCGCCAGCAGCTTGGGTGGCGAAGAAGAGACCCAGTACTTC
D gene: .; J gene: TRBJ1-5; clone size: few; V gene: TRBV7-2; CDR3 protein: CASSLEVGAGRPQHF; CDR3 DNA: TGTGCCAGCAGCTTAGAGGTGGGGGCTGGACGGCCCCAGCATTTT
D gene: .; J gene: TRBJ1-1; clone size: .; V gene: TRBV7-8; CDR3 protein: CASSSPQGTAEAFF; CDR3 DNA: TGTGCCAGCAGCTCGCCTCAGGGTACGGCTGAAGCTTTCTTT
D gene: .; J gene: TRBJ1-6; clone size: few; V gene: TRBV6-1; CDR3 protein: CASSETAYNSPLHF; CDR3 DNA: TGTGCCAGCAGTGAGACAGCCTATAATTCACCCCTCCACTTT
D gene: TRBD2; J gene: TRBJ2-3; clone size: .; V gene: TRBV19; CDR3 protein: CASSKRGPPDTQYF; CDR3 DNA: TGTGCCAGTAGTAAGCGGGGGCCCCCAGATACGCAGTATTTT
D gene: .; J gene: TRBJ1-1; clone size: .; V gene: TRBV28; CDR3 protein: CASSLGQTDTEAFF; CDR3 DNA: TGTGCCAGCAGTTTGGGACAAACGGACACTGAAGCTTTCTTT
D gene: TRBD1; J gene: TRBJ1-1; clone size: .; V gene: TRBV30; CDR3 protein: CAWSVRKRRDRARTEAFF; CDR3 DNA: TGTGCCTGGAGTGTACGGAAGAGGCGGGACAGGGCACGTACTGAAGCTTTCTTT
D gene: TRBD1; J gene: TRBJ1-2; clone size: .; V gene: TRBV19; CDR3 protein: CASKWREGALLYGYTF; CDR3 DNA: TGTGCCAGTAAATGGAGGGAGGGGGCCCTCCTCTATGGCTACACCTTC
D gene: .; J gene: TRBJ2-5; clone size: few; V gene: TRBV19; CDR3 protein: CASSPYGAASGGWAQYF; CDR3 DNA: TGTGCCAGTAGCCCCTATGGCGCGGCTAGTGGGGGATGGGCCCAGTACTTC
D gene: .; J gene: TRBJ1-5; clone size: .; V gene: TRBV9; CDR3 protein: CASSVVGPQHF; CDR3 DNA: TGTGCCAGCAGCGTAGTCGGGCCCCAGCATTTT
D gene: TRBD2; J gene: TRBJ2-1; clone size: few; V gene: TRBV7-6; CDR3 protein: CASSYPSGTSGGDEQFF; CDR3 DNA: TGTGCCAGCAGCTATCCCTCCGGGACTAGCGGCGGGGATGAGCAGTTCTTC
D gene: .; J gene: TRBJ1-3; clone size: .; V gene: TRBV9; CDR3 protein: CASSPLLGPGNTIYF; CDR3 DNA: TGTGCCAGCAGCCCCCTTTTGGGACCTGGAAACACCATATATTTT
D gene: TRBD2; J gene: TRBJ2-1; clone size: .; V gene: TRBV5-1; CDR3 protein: CASSPEGLAYNEQFF; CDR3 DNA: TGCGCCAGCAGCCCTGAGGGACTAGCGTACAATGAGCAGTTCTTC
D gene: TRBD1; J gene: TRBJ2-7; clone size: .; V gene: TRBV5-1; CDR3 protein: CASRDRDHEQYF; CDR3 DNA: TGCGCCAGTCGGGACAGGGACCACGAGCAGTACTTC
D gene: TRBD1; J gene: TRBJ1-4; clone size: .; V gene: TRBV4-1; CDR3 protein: CASSQDQGGANEKLFF; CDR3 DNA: TGCGCCAGCAGCCAAGACCAGGGGGGTGCTAATGAAAAACTGTTTTTT
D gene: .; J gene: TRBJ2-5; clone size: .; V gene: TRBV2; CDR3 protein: CASSESYGGQETQYF; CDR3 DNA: TGTGCCAGCAGTGAGTCCTACGGGGGCCAAGAGACCCAGTACTTC
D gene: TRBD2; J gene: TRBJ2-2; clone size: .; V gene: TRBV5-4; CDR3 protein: CASSYAGGREAGELFF; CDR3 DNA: TGTGCCAGCAGCTATGCCGGGGGGCGGGAGGCCGGGGAGCTGTTTTTT
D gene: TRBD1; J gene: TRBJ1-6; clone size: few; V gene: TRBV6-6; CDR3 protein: CATTGTGGSYNSPLHF; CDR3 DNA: TGTGCCACTACCGGGACAGGGGGTTCCTATAATTCACCCCTCCACTTT
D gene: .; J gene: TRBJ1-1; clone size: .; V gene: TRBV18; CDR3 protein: CASSPRQLKNTEAFF; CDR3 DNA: TGTGCCAGCTCACCCAGGCAGTTAAAGAACACTGAAGCTTTCTTT
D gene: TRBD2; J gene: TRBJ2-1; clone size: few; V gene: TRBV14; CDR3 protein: CASSWLAGGSEQFF; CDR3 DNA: TGTGCCAGCAGCTGGCTAGCGGGGGGGAGTGAGCAGTTCTTC
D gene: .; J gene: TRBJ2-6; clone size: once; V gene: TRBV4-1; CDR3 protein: CASRLRLRAGGANVLTF; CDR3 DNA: TGCGCCAGCAGACTCAGATTAAGGGCGGGAGGGGCCAACGTCCTGACTTTC